This note documents a single TCR beta chain sequence. This sample is part of a study of CD8+ T cells in alopecia areata. Treatment meaning: oral pan-JAK inhibitor, 5-10 mg twice daily. RNA extraction and reverse transcription yielded cDNA as sequencing template. Generated by immunoSEQ multiplex PCR, the TCRdb table keeps only in-frame clones and is missing some. This table has 150,000 to 200,000 clones, roughly 60% appearing once. The germline CDR1 and CDR2 sequences are SGDLS and YYNGEE. The V segment lost 0 bases and the J segment 4 bases; nucleotides outside the gene matches: 6. The CDR3 is made up of 15 amino acids.

The receptor was isolated from a human donor with alopecia areata. Sequencing was performed on CD4+ T cells sorted from blood, taken at week 24, from a patient treated with tofacitinib. The chain recombines TRBV9 with TRBJ2-5, with 7 positions matching TRBD1. This CDR3 is CASSVEAGGTETQYF. CDR3 DNA sequence: TGTGCCAGCAGCGTAGAGGCAGGGGGTACAGAGACCCAGTACTTC.